Listed below are T cell receptor beta chains from one sample, sequenced in a study of blood T cells in healthy people across ages. TCRdb reprocessed the 5' RACE reads via MiXCR and lists one record per CDR3 protein. Altogether 1,500,000 or so distinct CDR3 sequences are present, approximately 60% being singletons, with the ten largest covering 6.5% to 8.5%. Source material: blood. Receptor source: a young man in good health. The CDR3 runs from the conserved cysteine through the conserved F or W. Each record gives: J gene, clone size, V gene, D gene, CDR3 protein, CDR3 DNA. D genes are given only for firm matches. Clone size appears in some rows only: once, few, many, or a class for an expanded clone.

TRBJ1-2	-	TRBV6-5	-	CTSARGRGAYGYTF	TGTACCAGCGCCCGGGGAAGGGGGGCCTATGGCTACACCTTC
TRBJ1-1	-	TRBV19	-	CASSIGVKTEAFF	TGTGCCAGTAGTATCGGGGTTAAGACTGAAGCTTTCTTT
TRBJ1-2	-	TRBV29-1	-	CSVRVETYGYTF	TGCAGCGTGCGAGTGGAGACCTATGGCTACACCTTC
TRBJ2-1	-	TRBV20-1	-	CSASGGGPEQFF	TGCAGTGCTAGTGGGGGGGGCCCTGAGCAGTTCTTC
TRBJ1-2	-	TRBV25-1	-	CASSDFDRSANYGYTF	TGTGCCAGCAGTGATTTCGACAGAAGTGCTAACTATGGCTACACCTTC
TRBJ2-1	-	TRBV10-3	-	CATGGLSSYNEQFF	TGTGCCACCGGGGGCCTGAGCTCCTACAATGAGCAGTTCTTC
TRBJ2-7	few	TRBV12-3/TRBV12-4	TRBD2	CASSLVPGGAVSYEQYF	TGTGCCAGCAGTTTAGTACCGGGGGGGGCGGTCTCCTACGAGCAGTACTTC
TRBJ2-3	-	TRBV7-9	TRBD2	CASSPRLAGGTTDTQYF	TGTGCCAGCAGCCCGCGACTAGCGGGAGGAACCACAGATACGCAGTATTTT
TRBJ2-1	once	TRBV4-1	TRBD2	CASSQDRGGTGGGYNEQFF	TGCGCCAGCAGCCAAGATAGAGGCGGAACGGGGGGTGGGTACAATGAGCAGTTCTTC
TRBJ1-4	few	TRBV4-1	-	CASSQSTENEKLFF	TGCGCCAGCAGCCAATCGACAGAGAATGAAAAACTGTTTTTT
TRBJ2-7	-	TRBV28	-	CASSLFGPSSYEQYF	TGTGCCAGCAGTTTATTCGGGCCATCGTCCTACGAGCAGTACTTC
TRBJ1-5	-	TRBV7-9	-	CASSDARGNQPQHF	TGTGCCAGCAGCGACGCTCGGGGCAATCAGCCCCAGCATTTT
TRBJ2-7	-	TRBV30	-	CAWSARGYEQYF	TGTGCCTGGAGTGCCCGGGGTTACGAGCAGTACTTC
TRBJ2-3	few	TRBV28	-	CASSWATSTDTQYF	TGTGCCAGCAGTTGGGCCACTAGCACAGATACGCAGTATTTT
TRBJ1-2	once	TRBV30	-	CAWTGGSQYPMGYTF	TGTGCCTGGACCGGTGGGTCACAGTATCCTATGGGCTACACCTTC
TRBJ1-1	-	TRBV20-1	-	CSARDHRRSNTEAFF	TGCAGTGCTAGAGATCACAGACGATCGAACACTGAAGCTTTCTTT
TRBJ2-5	-	TRBV20-1	-	CSASGGVLREQYF	TGCAGTGCTAGCGGGGGTGTGCTACGAGAACAGTACTTC
TRBJ2-1	-	TRBV6-5	-	CASSWGLQSSYNEQFF	TGTGCCAGCAGTTGGGGACTCCAGAGCTCCTACAATGAGCAGTTCTTC
TRBJ2-5	-	TRBV7-2	TRBD2	CASSLERVLIAGEETQYF	TGTGCCAGCAGCTTGGAGAGGGTGTTGATAGCGGGGGAAGAGACCCAGTACTTC
TRBJ2-6	-	TRBV28	TRBD1	CASKTGQGISGANVLTF	TGTGCCAGCAAAACGGGACAGGGGATCTCTGGGGCCAACGTCCTGACTTTC
TRBJ2-7	-	TRBV29-1	-	CSVGINADEQYF	TGCAGCGTCGGAATTAACGCGGACGAGCAGTACTTC